A selection of T cell receptor beta chains follows, all from one sample in a study of cytomegalovirus exposure and HLA in healthy donors. Sequenced by immunoSEQ multiplex PCR; TCRdb stores in-frame clones only, minus some. The data show more than 75,000 clones, and the top ten clones hold 15% to 17%. The specimen sequenced was PBMCs. The receptor source for this set is a man aged 50-59 years in good health and CMV-seropositive. Both conserved end residues are part of each CDR3. A D gene is named only where the DNA matches it firmly.

TRBJ1-4 TRBV7-9 . TGTGCCAGCAGCCCACGGACGGGGGATGAAAAACTGTTTTTT CASSPRTGDEKLFF
TRBJ1-1 TRBV30 . TGTGCCTGGGCCTCCTGGGACGGACTAACTGAAGCTTTCTTT CAWASWDGLTEAFF
TRBJ1-2 TRBV11-2 . TGTGCCAGCAGCTTATGGCCAGGGTGGCGCTATGGCTACACCTTC CASSLWPGWRYGYTF
TRBJ2-3 TRBV7-9 TRBD2 TGTGCCAGCAGCCTTCTAGGGAGGGAGGTCACAGATACGCAGTATTTT CASSLLGREVTDTQYF
TRBJ1-4 TRBV9 . TGTGCCAGCAGCGGAACCGGGCCGGGGGGAGAAAAACTGTTTTTT CASSGTGPGGEKLFF
TRBJ1-1 TRBV30 TRBD1 TGTGCCTGGAGTACCAAGGACAGGGCTCCCACTGAAGCTTTCTTT CAWSTKDRAPTEAFF
TRBJ2-1 TRBV13 TRBD2 TGTGCCAGCAGCCCTCCGGGGAGGGATAGTGAGCAGTTCTTC CASSPPGRDSEQFF
TRBJ1-1 TRBV5-1 . TGCGCCAGCAGCCCATCCGGGACTCCCGGAACTGAAGCTTTCTTT CASSPSGTPGTEAFF
TRBJ2-5 TRBV29-1 TRBD2 TGCAGCGTTGAACGGGCGGGAGGGCCAGGGGAGACCCAGTACTTC CSVERAGGPGETQYF
TRBJ2-3 TRBV27 . TGTGCCAGCAGTTTACGGGGCACAGATACGCAGTATTTT CASSLRGTDTQYF
TRBJ2-3 TRBV4-3 . TGCGCCAGCAGCCAAGGGGCTTCTAGCACAGATACGCAGTATTTT CASSQGASSTDTQYF
TRBJ1-1 TRBV2 . TGTGCCAGCAGTGGAGGGTGGGCTGAAGCTTTCTTT CASSGGWAEAFF
TRBJ2-6 TRBV19 TRBD1 TGTGCCAGTAGCCGCACCGGGACAGGGTTAAGTGGGGCCAACGTCCTGACTTTC CASSRTGTGLSGANVLTF
TRBJ2-1 TRBV7-9 . TGTGCCAGCAGCTTAACAGGGAGCTCCTACAATGAGCAGTTCTTC CASSLTGSSYNEQFF
TRBJ2-6 TRBV5-4 TRBD1 TGTGCCAGCAGCTTGCGAGGGGGCCTCGATTGGTCTGGGGCCAACGTCCTGACTTTC CASSLRGGLDWSGANVLTF
TRBJ1-4 TRBV4-1 . TGCGCCAGCAGCCAAAAACAAGATTCGAGGCTCTCGGAGTTTTTT CASSQKQDSRLSEFF
TRBJ2-1 TRBV19 TRBD1 TGTGCCAGCCAAAAAATTCCGGGACAGGGGGTTAGTGAGCAGTTCTTC CASQKIPGQGVSEQFF
TRBJ2-1 TRBV5-1 . TGCGCCAGCAGCCTCTCGACAATCCAGCAGTTCTTC CASSLSTIQQFF
TRBJ2-7 TRBV30 TRBD1 TGTGCCTGGAGTAGGGACAGCTGGGAGCAGTACTTC CAWSRDSWEQYF
TRBJ2-1 TRBV7-9 . TGTGCCAGCAGCCCCAGGGGCGGGAGCGCCTACAATGAGCAGTTCTTC CASSPRGGSAYNEQFF
TRBJ2-1 TRBV6-5 TRBD2 TGTGCCAGCAGTGCTAGGACTAGTTCGGGAGATGAGCAGTTCTTC CASSARTSSGDEQFF
TRBJ2-5 TRBV7-9 TRBD1 TGTGCCAGCTCCCAAGGGGACAGTTTCCAAGAGACCCAGTACTTC CASSQGDSFQETQYF
TRBJ1-4 TRBV2 . TGTGCCAGCAGTGATCGAGGTGAAAAACTGTTTTTT CASSDRGEKLFF
TRBJ2-1 TRBV5-1 . TGCGCCAGCCGGGCCGGGAAGGAGCAGTTCTTC CASRAGKEQFF
TRBJ1-2 TRBV7-9 TRBD1 TGTGCCAGCAGCTTATATTCAACAGGGGGAGCCTATGGCTACACCTTC CASSLYSTGGAYGYTF
TRBJ1-2 TRBV10-3 TRBD1 TGTGCCATAGGGACAGAAAACACCTATGGCTACACCTTC CAIGTENTYGYTF
TRBJ2-7 TRBV23-1 TRBD1 TGCGCCAGCCCGCCGAGGACAGGGACCTACGAGCAGTACTTC CASPPRTGTYEQYF
TRBJ1-2 TRBV6-5 . TGTGCCAGCAACGACGGGGGGGGATATGGCTACACCTTC CASNDGGGYGYTF
TRBJ2-6 TRBV30 . TGTGCCGGTCAGGGCGGCTGGGGTCCCAGCTCTGGGGCCAACGTCCTGACTTTC CAGQGGWGPSSGANVLTF
TRBJ1-1 TRBV6-1 TRBD1 TGTGCCAGCAGTGAAGCCGGCCTCATAAGGCAGGGGGACACTGAAGCTTTCTTT CASSEAGLIRQGDTEAFF
TRBJ1-5 TRBV30 . TGTGCCTGGACCCCGAATTCTTTAGTGGAGCCCCAGCATTTT CAWTPNSLVEPQHF
TRBJ2-3 TRBV15 TRBD2 TGTGCCACCAGCAGAGATCGCCGGGAGGGCCGGCTAGGCCCAGATACGCAGTATTTT CATSRDRREGRLGPDTQYF
TRBJ2-1 TRBV9 . TGTGCCAGCAGCGTACGGGAGTTGTACAATGAGCAGTTCTTC CASSVRELYNEQFF
TRBJ1-1 TRBV6-5 TRBD1 TGTGCCAGCAGTCCCGGACAGGGGGCAGGGACTGAAGCTTTCTTT CASSPGQGAGTEAFF
TRBJ2-1 TRBV11-1 TRBD2 TGTGCCAGCAGCCCCAGGCGGAGACTAGCGGGCAATGAGCAGTTCTTC CASSPRRRLAGNEQFF
TRBJ2-3 TRBV9 TRBD1 TGTGCCAGCAGCGTACTGAGTGCAGGGGGATGGGATACGCAGTATTTT CASSVLSAGGWDTQYF
TRBJ1-4 TRBV4-1 . TGCGCCAGCAGCCAATCCCCACAACAGGGTTACGAAAAACTGTTTTTT CASSQSPQQGYEKLFF
TRBJ1-2 TRBV27 . TGTGCCAGCAGTTCAGGGGCCCCCACACCCAACTATGGCTACACCTTC CASSSGAPTPNYGYTF
TRBJ2-1 TRBV6-5 . TGTGCCAGCACCGACGGACTTTTGCAGTTCTTC CASTDGLLQFF
TRBJ1-3 TRBV10-2 TRBD1 TGCGCCAGCAGTGGACAGGGAGACGGAAACACCATATATTTT CASSGQGDGNTIYF
TRBJ2-5 TRBV11-3 . TGTGCCAGCAACGGCGGCCTATACCAAGAGACCCAGTACTTC CASNGGLYQETQYF
TRBJ2-2 TRBV30 TRBD1 TGTGCCTGGAGAGGGACAGGGGCGTCTTCCCTGGCCGGGGAGCTGTTTTTT CAWRGTGASSLAGELFF
TRBJ1-1 TRBV7-9 TRBD1 TGTGCCAGCAGCCCGTCAGGGGGCAGGAACACTGAAGCTTTCTTT CASSPSGGRNTEAFF
TRBJ2-5 TRBV9 . TGTGCCAGCAGCGGCCGACAGGAACAAGAGACCCAGTACTTC CASSGRQEQETQYF
TRBJ1-2 TRBV7-9 TRBD1 TGTGCCAGCAGCAGGACAGGGGGTACTGAGGGCTACACCTTC CASSRTGGTEGYTF
TRBJ1-1 TRBV6-5 TRBD1 TGTGCCAGCAGGCCAGGGGGCCGGAACACTGAAGCTTTCTTT CASRPGGRNTEAFF
TRBJ1-4 TRBV4-3 . TGCGCCAGCAGCCAAGATTTTAGGGGCGCGAGTGAAAAACTGTTTTTT CASSQDFRGASEKLFF
TRBJ1-2 TRBV11-3 . TGTGCCAGCAGCAATCGGTACAGCTATGGCTACACCTTC CASSNRYSYGYTF
TRBJ2-1 TRBV2 TRBD1 TGTGCCAGCAGTGGGGAGACAGGGCCCCAAATCGGTCTCAATGAGCAGTTCTTC CASSGETGPQIGLNEQFF
TRBJ2-3 TRBV10-1 TRBD2 TGCGCCAGCCAGACGAAGCGGGAGTGTGATACGCAGTATTTT CASQTKRECDTQYF
TRBJ2-2 TRBV5-4 TRBD1 TGTGCCAGCAGCTTGGCCGGGACAGGGGCCGGGGAGCTGTTTTTT CASSLAGTGAGELFF
TRBJ1-1 TRBV5-1 . TGCGCCAGCAGCCAACAGGTGAACACTGAAGCTTTCTTT CASSQQVNTEAFF
TRBJ2-3 TRBV4-1 TRBD2 TGCGCCAGCAGTCAAGAAGGTGAGACGGGAGGGCCGGAAGATACGCAGTATTTT CASSQEGETGGPEDTQYF
TRBJ2-2 TRBV7-9 TRBD2 TGTGCCAGCAGCAACCTAGCGGGAATCGGGGAGCTGTTTTTT CASSNLAGIGELFF
TRBJ2-7 TRBV4-3 TRBD2 TGCGCCAGCAGCCACCACGGGACTAGCGGCTCCTACGAGCAGTACTTC CASSHHGTSGSYEQYF
TRBJ2-3 TRBV10-3 TRBD2 TGTGCCACATCCCTCCGGGGGTTACTAGCGGGAGGCCACACAGATACGCAGTATTTT CATSLRGLLAGGHTDTQYF
TRBJ1-1 TRBV7-9 TRBD1 TGTGCCAGCAGCCCACAAGGGACAGCCAGGAACACTGAAGCTTTCTTT CASSPQGTARNTEAFF